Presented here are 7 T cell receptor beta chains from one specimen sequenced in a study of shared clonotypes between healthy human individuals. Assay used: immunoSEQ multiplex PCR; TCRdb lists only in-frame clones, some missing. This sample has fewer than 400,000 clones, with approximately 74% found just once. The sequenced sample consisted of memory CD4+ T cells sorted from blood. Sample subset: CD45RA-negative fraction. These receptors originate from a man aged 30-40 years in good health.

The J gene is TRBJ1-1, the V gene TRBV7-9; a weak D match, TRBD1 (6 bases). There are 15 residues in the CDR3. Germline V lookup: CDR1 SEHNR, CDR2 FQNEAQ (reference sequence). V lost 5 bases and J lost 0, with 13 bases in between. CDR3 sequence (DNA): TGTGCCAGCAGCAAGGCCGGGGGGCTGAACACTGAAGCTTTCTTT. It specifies CASSKAGGLNTEAFF.

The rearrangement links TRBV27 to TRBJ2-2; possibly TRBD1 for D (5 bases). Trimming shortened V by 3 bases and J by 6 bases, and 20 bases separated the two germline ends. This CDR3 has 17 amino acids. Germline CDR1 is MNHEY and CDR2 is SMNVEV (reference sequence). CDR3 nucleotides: TGTGCCAGCAGTTTTTTTGGGGCCTCGGTCAAGGCCGGGGAGCTGTTTTTT. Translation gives CASSFFGASVKAGELFF.

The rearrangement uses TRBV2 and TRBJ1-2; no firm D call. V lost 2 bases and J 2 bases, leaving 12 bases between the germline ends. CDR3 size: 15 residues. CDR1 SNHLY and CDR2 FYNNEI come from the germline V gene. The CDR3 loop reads CASSETLFGNYGYTF. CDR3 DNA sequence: TGTGCCAGCAGTGAAACCCTGTTCGGGAACTATGGCTACACCTTC.

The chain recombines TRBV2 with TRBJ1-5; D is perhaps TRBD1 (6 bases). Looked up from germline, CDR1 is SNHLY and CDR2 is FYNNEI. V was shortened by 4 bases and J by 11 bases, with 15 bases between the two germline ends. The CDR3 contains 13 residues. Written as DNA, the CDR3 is TGTGCCAGCAGTGCCTCAGGGGTCGTGACCCAGCATTTT. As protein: CASSASGVVTQHF.

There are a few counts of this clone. CDR3 sequence reads: CASSLGGTSYNEQFF. The DNA of the CDR3 is TGTGCCAGCAGCTTAGGCGGGACCTCCTACAATGAGCAGTTCTTC. This rearrangement joins TRBV11-3 to TRBJ2-1; D perhaps matches TRBD2 (6 bases). With 1 base removed from V and 0 bases from J, the gap between germline ends came to 7 bases. Germline assignment: CDR1 SGHNT and CDR2 YENEEA. There are 15 residues in the CDR3.

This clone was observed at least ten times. CDR3 nucleotide sequence: TGTGCCAGCAGTGATTCGGGGACAGGGAATGGGCAGTACTTC. Protein sequence: CASSDSGTGNGQYF. V and J are TRBV2 and TRBJ2-7, with 9 bases lining up with TRBD1. J lost 9 bases, V lost 3 bases, and 9 bases had no gene match. This CDR3 is built from 14 residues. Germline CDR1 and CDR2: SNHLY and FYNNEI.

Here the CDR3 reads CASSEEGISGSEQYF. The DNA for the CDR3 is TGTGCCAGCAGTGAAGAGGGTATTAGCGGGAGCGAGCAGTACTTC. The rearrangement joins TRBV2 to TRBJ2-7, with 9 bases identical to TRBD2. CDR1 is SNHLY, CDR2 FYNNEI, per germline. The V segment lost 1 base and the J segment 6 bases; nucleotides outside the gene matches: 7. The CDR3 consists of 15 residues.